This T cell receptor (beta chain) was identified in a study of blood T cell repertoires in COVID-19. The germline V gene has CDR1 LNHDA and CDR2 SQIVND (reference sequence). Trimming took 7 bases from V and 0 from J, leaving 12 bases between them. This CDR3 is built from 14 residues. In the original processing: The authors estimated nucleated cell counts from reference gene primer amplification. The data were produced by immunoSEQ multiplex PCR, yet TCRdb's version contains in-frame clones alone and is incomplete. That table furnishes V, J and clone size, whereas the DNA furnished D and trimming. The table includes about 99,000 clones, 84% detected once.

The sequenced sample consisted of peripheral blood. This TCR derives from a human donor in a cohort sampled during active or convalescent COVID-19. The chain recombines TRBV19 with TRBJ1-2, with D perhaps matching TRBD1 (5 bases). CDR3 DNA: TGTGCCAGTAAGGAGGGGAATTCTAACTATGGCTACACCTTC. This encodes CASKEGNSNYGYTF.